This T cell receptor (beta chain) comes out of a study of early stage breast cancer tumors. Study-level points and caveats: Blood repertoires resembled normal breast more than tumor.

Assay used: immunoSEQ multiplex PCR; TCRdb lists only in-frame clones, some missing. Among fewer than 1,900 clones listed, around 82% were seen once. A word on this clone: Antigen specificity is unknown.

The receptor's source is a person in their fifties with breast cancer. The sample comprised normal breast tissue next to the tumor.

CDR3: CASSFGPGAYEQYF. The CDR3 nucleotides read TGTGCCAGCAGCTTCGGCCCTGGAGCCTACGAGCAGTACTTC. The chain joins TRBV7-8 to TRBJ2-7; no clear D gene. The CDR3 is 14 amino acids. The germline gives CDR1 SGHVS, CDR2 FQNEAQ. V lost 3 bases to trimming and J lost 2 bases, with 11 bases between them.